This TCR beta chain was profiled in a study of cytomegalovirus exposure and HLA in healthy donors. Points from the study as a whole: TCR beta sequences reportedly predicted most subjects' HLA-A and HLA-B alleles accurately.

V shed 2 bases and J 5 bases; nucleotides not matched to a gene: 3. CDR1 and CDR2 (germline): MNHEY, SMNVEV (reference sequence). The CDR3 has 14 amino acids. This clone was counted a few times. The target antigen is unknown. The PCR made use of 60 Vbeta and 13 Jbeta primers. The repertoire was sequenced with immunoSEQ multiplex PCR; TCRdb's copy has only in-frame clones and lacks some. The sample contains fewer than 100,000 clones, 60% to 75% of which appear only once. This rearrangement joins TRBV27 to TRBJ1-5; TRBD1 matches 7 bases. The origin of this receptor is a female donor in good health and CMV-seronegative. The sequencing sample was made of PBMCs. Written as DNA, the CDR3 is TGTGCCAGCAGTTTACGCAGGGGGGATCAGCCCCAGCATTTT. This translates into CASSLRRGDQPQHF.